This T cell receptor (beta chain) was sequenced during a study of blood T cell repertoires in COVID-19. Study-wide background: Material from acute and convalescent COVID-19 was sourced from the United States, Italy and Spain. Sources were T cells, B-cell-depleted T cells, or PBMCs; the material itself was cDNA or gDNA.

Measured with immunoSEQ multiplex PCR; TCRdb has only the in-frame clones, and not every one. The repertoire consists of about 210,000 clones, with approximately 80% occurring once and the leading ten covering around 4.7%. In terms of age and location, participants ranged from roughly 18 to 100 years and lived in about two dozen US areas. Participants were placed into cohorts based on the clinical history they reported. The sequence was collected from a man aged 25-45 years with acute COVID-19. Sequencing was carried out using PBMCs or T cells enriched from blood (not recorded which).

CDR3 bases: TGTGCCAGCAGCTTGGGGGGTACGGGTATCTCCTACGAGCAGTACTTC. It codes for CASSLGGTGISYEQYF. This chain links TRBV9 with TRBJ2-7; possible D gene TRBD2, 6 bases. Trimming removed 4 bases at V and 0 bases at J, with 17 bases between. The CDR3 covers 16 residues. The germline V gene encodes CDR1 SGDLS and CDR2 YYNGEE. Combining the CDR3 with reference TRBV9 and TRBJ2-7 gives the whole variable domain DSGVTQTPKHLITATGQRVTLRCSPRSGDLSVYWYQQSLDQGLQFLIQYYNGEERAKGNILERFSAQQFPDLHSELNLSSLELGDSALYFCASSLGGTGISYEQYFGPGTRLTVT.